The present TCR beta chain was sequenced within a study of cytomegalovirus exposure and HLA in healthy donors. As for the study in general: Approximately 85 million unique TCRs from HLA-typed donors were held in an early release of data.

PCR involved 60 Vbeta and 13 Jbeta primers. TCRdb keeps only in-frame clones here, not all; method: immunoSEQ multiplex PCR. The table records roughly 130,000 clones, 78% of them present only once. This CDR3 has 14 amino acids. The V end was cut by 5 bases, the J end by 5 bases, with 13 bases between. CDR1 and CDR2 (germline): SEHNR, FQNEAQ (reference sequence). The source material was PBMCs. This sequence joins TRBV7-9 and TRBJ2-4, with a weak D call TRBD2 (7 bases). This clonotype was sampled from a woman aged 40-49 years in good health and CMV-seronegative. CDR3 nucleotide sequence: TGTGCCAGCAGCCCCGGGGGGCTCCAAAACATTCAGTACTTC. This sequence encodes CASSPGGLQNIQYF.